The clone carrying this TCR beta chain came up many times. The antigen is unknown. This sample was included in a study of T cell repertoires in cytomegalovirus infection. A single record per CDR3 protein comes from TCRdb applying MiXCR to the reads. Of tens of thousands of distinct CDR3 sequences in the sample, roughly a fifth were seen once. Germline V gives CDR1 MNHEY, CDR2 SMNVEV (reference sequence). The ends were cut back, 0 bases at V and 4 bases at J, with 13 bases in the middle. CDR3 length: 15 amino acids. This clonotype was obtained from a human donor in good health (CMV status not recorded). Some clones in this sample may be carry-over from other donors' samples. Here the sequenced sample was CD8+ T cells from cultured PBMCs, taken from culture after CMV antigen stimulation. This chain links TRBV27 with TRBJ2-7, with D unclear. CDR3 region: CASSLSRPPPYEQYF. The DNA for the CDR3 is TGTGCCAGCAGTTTATCGCGGCCGCCGCCTTACGAGCAGTACTTC.